The clone carrying this T cell receptor (beta chain) turned up a few times. These data originate in a study of PD-L1 blockade in urothelial cancer. Overall study: About 85% of the roughly 29 patients comprised males who had bladder-origin urothelial cancer.

Repertoires were generated with immunoSEQ multiplex PCR, while TCRdb's copy carries only in-frame clones and drops some. This repertoire shows tens of thousands of clones, 89% found once; its top ten account for 0.97%. The CDR3 runs 13 residues. CDR1 is GTSNPN and CDR2 is SVGIG in the germline V gene (reference sequence). V gave up 5 bases and J gave up 5 bases; unmatched junction bases: 7. Noted time point: pretreatment peripheral blood. The starting material was PBMCs, obtained around atezolizumab (anti-PD-L1) treatment. This chain connects TRBV30 to TRBJ1-1; the match to TRBD1 covers 8 bases. This clonotype was obtained from a woman older than 75 with urothelial cancer. CDR3 residues: CAWVFRGLTEAFF. The CDR3 region has the DNA TGTGCCTGGGTATTCAGGGGGCTGACTGAAGCTTTCTTT.